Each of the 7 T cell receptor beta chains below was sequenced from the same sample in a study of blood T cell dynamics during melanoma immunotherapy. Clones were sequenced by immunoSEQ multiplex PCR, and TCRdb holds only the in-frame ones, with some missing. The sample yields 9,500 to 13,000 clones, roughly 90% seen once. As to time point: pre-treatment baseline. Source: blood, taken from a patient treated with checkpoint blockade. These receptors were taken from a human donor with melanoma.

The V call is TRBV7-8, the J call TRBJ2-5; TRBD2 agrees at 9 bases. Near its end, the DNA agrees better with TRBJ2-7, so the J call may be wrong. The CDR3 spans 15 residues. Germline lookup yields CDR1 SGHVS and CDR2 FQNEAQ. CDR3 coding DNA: TGTGCCAGCAGCACTGGGACTAGCTCGCCCTACGAGCAGTACTTC. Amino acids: CASSTGTSSPYEQYF.

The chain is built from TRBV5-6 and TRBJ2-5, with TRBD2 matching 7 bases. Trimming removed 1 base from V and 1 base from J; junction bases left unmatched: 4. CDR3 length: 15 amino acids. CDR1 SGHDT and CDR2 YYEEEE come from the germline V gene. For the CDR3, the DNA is TGTGCCAGCAGCTTGCGACTAGCCCTCCAAGAGACCCAGTACTTC. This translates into CASSLRLALQETQYF.

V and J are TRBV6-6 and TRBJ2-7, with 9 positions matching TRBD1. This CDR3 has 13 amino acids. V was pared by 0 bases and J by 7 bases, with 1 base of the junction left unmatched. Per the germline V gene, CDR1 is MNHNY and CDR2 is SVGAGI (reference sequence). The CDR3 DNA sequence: TGTGCCAGCAGTTACTCGACAGGGGGGGAGCAGTACTTC. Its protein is CASSYSTGGEQYF.

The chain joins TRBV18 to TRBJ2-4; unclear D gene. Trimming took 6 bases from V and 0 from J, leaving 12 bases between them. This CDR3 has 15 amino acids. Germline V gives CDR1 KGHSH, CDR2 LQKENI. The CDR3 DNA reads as TGTGCCAGCTCGCCGGAGAGCGTAGCCAAAAACATTCAGTACTTC. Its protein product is CASSPESVAKNIQYF.

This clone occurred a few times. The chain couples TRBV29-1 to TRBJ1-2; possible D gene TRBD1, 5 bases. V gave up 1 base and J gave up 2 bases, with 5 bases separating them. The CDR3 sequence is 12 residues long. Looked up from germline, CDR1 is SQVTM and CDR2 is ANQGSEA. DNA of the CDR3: TGCAGCGTTGAAGGGGACAACTATGGCTACACCTTC. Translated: CSVEGDNYGYTF. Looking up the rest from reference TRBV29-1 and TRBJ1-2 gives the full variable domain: SAVISQKPSRDICQRGTSLTIQCQVDSQVTMMFWYRQQPGQSLTLIATANQGSEATYESGFVIDKFPISRPNLTFSTLTVSNMSPEDSSIYLCSVEGDNYGYTFGSGTRLTVV.

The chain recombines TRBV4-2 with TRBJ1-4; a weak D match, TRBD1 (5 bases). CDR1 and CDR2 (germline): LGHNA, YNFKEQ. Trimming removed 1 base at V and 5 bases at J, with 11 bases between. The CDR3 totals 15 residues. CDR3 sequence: CASSQAFGGNEKLFF. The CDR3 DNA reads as TGTGCCAGCAGCCAAGCATTTGGGGGGAATGAAAAACTGTTTTTT.

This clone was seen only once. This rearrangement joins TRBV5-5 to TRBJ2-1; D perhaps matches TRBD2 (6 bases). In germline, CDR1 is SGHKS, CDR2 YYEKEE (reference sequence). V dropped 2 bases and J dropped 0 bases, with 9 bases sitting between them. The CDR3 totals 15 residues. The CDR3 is CASSFSGSSYNEQFF. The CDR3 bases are TGTGCCAGCAGCTTTAGCGGAAGCTCCTACAATGAGCAGTTCTTC.